Listed here are 10 T cell receptor beta chains from one sample, sequenced in a study of a mutant IDH1 vaccine in newly diagnosed glioma. The table came from immunoSEQ multiplex PCR; TCRdb's copy has only in-frame clones and leaves some out. The sample records 30,000 to 40,000 clones, approximately 80% being singletons. Sample time point: week 23, last vaccination. Topical imiquimod accompanied each vaccine dose, which consisted of 300 ug of mutant IDH1 20-mer peptide. These receptors lack a known antigen. The sequenced sample was PBMCs, obtained from a glioma patient whose treatment included an IDH1 peptide vaccine. Every receptor here comes from a man aged 40-55 years with glioma.

This clone was seen once. The gene calls are TRBV6-5 and TRBJ1-2; D might be TRBD1 (5 bases). The CDR3 sequence is 14 residues long. Germline loops: CDR1 MNHEY, CDR2 SVGAGI. The V gene lost 4 bases and the J gene lost 0 bases, with 9 bases spanning the gap. The CDR3 is CASSLGGTNYGYTF. The DNA of the CDR3 is TGTGCCAGCAGTTTGGGGGGAACTAACTATGGCTACACCTTC.

In nucleotides, the CDR3 is TGCGCCAGCAGCGTTTCTAGCGGGGGGTTTGAGCAGTTCTTC. Residues: CASSVSSGGFEQFF. V is TRBV5-1 and J is TRBJ2-1; the match to TRBD2 covers 11 bases. The germline V gene encodes CDR1 SGHRS and CDR2 YFSETQ. The V segment lost 4 bases and the J segment 9 bases; nucleotides outside the gene matches: 6. The CDR3 has 14 residues.

The chain recombines TRBV28 with TRBJ2-1, with D perhaps matching TRBD1 or TRBD2 (6 bases each). V was clipped by 1 base and J by 10 bases, with 26 bases between them. Per the germline V gene, CDR1 is MDHEN and CDR2 is SYDVKM. The CDR3 has 18 residues. CDR3 residues: CASSLFTRLGDNAGEQFF. CDR3 DNA: TGTGCCAGCAGTTTATTTACTCGACTAGGGGACAACGCAGGGGAGCAGTTCTTC.

This chain uses TRBV6-5 with TRBJ1-1; D call uncertain. Trimming removed 3 bases at V and 0 bases at J, with 8 bases between. Per the germline V gene, CDR1 is MNHEY and CDR2 is SVGAGI. This CDR3 has 14 residues. The CDR3: CASSYRRMNTEAFF. The CDR3 bases are TGTGCCAGCAGTTATCGTCGCATGAACACTGAAGCTTTCTTT.

Only one count was recorded for this clone. The rearrangement links TRBV7-2 to TRBJ2-3; TRBD2 might be the D (5 bases). V shed 5 bases and J shed 3 bases, with 9 bases lying between them. CDR3 length: 13 residues. Looked up from germline, CDR1 is SGHTA and CDR2 is FQGNSA. The DNA of the CDR3 is TGTGCCAGCAGCCATGGAGGTACAGATACGCAGTATTTT. Amino acid sequence: CASSHGGTDTQYF.

The genes are TRBV4-3 and TRBJ2-7; 7 bases agree with TRBD2. The length of the CDR3 is 17 residues. Germline V gives CDR1 LGHNA, CDR2 YSLEER. V was clipped by 0 bases and J by 2 bases; unmatched bases: 10. In nucleotides, the CDR3 is TGCGCCAGCAGCCAAGATGGAACAGGCGGGGGAACCTACGAGCAGTACTTC. Translation gives CASSQDGTGGGTYEQYF.

J is TRBJ1-1 and V is TRBV7-2, with D possibly TRBD1 on 5 matching bases. Germline loops: CDR1 SGHTA, CDR2 FQGNSA. Trimming stripped 0 bases from V and 1 base from J, with 9 bases between. This CDR3 spans 15 amino acids. The DNA of the CDR3 is TGTGCCAGCAGCTTAGCGCCAGGACAGAACACTGAAGCTTTCTTT. It is translated as CASSLAPGQNTEAFF.

This sequence joins TRBV13 and TRBJ1-5; no firm D call. This CDR3 has 12 amino acids. V was clipped by 3 bases and J by 2 bases, with 2 bases between them. Per the germline V gene, CDR1 is PRHDT and CDR2 is FYEKMQ (reference sequence). This CDR3 is CASSLGNQPQHF. The CDR3 DNA follows: TGTGCCAGCAGCTTGGGCAATCAGCCCCAGCATTTT.

This rearrangement joins TRBV5-4 to TRBJ2-7; D call uncertain. V was clipped by 0 bases and J by 0 bases, with 4 bases between them. The CDR3 is 13 residues long. Germline CDR1 and CDR2: SGHNT and YYREEE (reference sequence). In nucleotides, the CDR3 is TGTGCCAGCAGCTTGGACGACTCCTACGAGCAGTACTTC. Its protein is CASSLDDSYEQYF.

This clone was detected a few times. The chain recombines TRBV5-1 with TRBJ2-7, with TRBD2 as a possible D gene (5 bases). V dropped 4 bases and J dropped 2 bases, with 16 bases sitting between them. This CDR3 has 15 amino acids. Germline V gene data show CDR1 as SGHRS and CDR2 as YFSETQ. The CDR3 DNA is TGCGCCAGCAGCACGGGGAAGGCGTGGACCTACGAGCAGTACTTC. It specifies CASSTGKAWTYEQYF.